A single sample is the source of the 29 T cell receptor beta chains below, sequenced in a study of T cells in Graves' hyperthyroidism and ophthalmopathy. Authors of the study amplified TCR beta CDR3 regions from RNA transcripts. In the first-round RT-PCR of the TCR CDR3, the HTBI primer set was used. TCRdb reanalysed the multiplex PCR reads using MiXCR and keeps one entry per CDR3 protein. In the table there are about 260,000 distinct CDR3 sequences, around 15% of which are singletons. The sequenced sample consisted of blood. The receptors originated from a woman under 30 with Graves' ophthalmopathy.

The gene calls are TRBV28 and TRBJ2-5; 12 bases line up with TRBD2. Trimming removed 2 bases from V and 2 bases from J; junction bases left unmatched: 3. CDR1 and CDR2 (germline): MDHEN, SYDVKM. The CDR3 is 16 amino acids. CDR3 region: CASSLVLAGGQETQYF. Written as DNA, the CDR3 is TGTGCCAGCAGTTTAGTCCTAGCGGGGGGGCAAGAGACCCAGTACTTC.

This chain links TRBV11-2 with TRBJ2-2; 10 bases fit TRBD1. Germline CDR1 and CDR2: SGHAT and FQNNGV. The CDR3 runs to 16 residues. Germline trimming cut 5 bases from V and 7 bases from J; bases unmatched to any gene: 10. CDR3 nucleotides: TGTGCCAGCAGCCACTCAGACAGGGGGCTTATCGGGGAGCTGTTTTTT. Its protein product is CASSHSDRGLIGELFF.

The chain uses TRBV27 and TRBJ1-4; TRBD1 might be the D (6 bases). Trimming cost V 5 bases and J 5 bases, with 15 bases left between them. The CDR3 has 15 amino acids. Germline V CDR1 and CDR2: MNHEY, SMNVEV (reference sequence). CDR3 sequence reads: CASSPTDRPNEKLFF. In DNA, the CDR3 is TGTGCCAGCAGTCCGACGGACAGACCGAATGAAAAACTGTTTTTT.

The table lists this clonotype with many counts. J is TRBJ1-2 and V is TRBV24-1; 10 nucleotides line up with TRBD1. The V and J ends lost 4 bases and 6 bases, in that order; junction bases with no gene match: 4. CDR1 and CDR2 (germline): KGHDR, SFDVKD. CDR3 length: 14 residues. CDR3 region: CATSEDGTGDGYTF. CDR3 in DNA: TGTGCCACCAGTGAGGATGGGACAGGGGATGGCTACACCTTC.

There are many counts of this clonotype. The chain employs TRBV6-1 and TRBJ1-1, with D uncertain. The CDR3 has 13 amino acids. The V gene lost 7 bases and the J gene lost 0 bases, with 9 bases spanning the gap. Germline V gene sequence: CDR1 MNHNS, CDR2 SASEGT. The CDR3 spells CASIPGMNTEAFF. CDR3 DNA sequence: TGTGCCAGCATTCCAGGAATGAACACTGAAGCTTTCTTT.

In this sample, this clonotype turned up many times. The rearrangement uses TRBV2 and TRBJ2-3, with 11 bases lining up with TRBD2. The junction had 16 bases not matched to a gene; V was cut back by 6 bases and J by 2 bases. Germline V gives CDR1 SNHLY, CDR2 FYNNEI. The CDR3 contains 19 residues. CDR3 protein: CASSGPTGELAGDTDTQYF. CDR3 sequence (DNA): TGTGCCAGCAGCGGCCCAACCGGGGAACTAGCGGGAGACACAGATACGCAGTATTTT.

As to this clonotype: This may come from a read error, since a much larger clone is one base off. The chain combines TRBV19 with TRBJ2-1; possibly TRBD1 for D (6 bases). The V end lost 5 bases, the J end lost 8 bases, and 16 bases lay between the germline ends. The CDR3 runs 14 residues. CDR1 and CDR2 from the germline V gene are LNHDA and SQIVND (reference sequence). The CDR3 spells CASSSTGSIDEQFF. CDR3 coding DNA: TGTGCCAGTAGTTCCACAGGGTCCATCGATGAGCAGTTCTTC. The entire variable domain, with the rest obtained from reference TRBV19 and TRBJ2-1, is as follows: DGGITQSPKYLFRKEGQNVTLSCEQNLNHDAMYWYRQDPGQGLRLIYYSQIVNDFQKGDIAEGYSVSREKKESFPLTVTSAQKNPTAFYLCASSSTGSIDEQFFGPGTRLTVL.

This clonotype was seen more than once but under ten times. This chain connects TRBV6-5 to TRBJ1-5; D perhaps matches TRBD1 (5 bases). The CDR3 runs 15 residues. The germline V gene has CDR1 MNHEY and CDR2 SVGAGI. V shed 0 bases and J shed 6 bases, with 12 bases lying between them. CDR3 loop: CASSYSWGQGQPQHF. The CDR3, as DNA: TGTGCCAGCAGTTACTCATGGGGTCAGGGTCAGCCCCAGCATTTT.

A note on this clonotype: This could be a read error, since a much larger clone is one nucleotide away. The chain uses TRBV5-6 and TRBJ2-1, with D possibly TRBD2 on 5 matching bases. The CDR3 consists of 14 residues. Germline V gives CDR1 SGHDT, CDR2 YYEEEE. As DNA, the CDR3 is TGTGCCAGCGGCTTGACCACGACTAACAATGAGCAGTTCTTC. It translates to CASGLTTTNNEQFF.

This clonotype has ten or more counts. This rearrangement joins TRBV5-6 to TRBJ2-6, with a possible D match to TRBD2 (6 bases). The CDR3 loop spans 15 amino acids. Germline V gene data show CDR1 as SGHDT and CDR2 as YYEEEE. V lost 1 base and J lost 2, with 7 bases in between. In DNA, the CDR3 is TGTGCCAGCAGCTTGACGGGGGCTGGGGCCAACGTCCTGACTTTC. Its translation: CASSLTGAGANVLTF.

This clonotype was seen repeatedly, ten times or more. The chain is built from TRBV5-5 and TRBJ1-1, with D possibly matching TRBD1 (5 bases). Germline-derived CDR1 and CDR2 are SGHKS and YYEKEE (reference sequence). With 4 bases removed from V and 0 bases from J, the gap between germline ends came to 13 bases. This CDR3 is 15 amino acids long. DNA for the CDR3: TGTGCCAGCAGCACCGGAGGGGTTATGAACACTGAAGCTTTCTTT. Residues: CASSTGGVMNTEAFF.

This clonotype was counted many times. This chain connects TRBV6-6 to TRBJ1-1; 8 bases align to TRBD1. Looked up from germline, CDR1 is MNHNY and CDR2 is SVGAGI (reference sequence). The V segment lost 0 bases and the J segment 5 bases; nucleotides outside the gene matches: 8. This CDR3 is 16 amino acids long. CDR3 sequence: CASSYSAGQGGTEAFF. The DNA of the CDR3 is TGTGCCAGCAGTTACTCAGCTGGACAGGGAGGAACTGAAGCTTTCTTT.

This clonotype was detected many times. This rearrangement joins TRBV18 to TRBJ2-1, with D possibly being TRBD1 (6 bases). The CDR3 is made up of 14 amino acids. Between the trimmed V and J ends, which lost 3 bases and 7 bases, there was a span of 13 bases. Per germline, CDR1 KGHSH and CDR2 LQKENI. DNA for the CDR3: TGTGCCAGCTCACCCAGGGACAATTGGAATGAGCAGTTCTTC. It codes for CASSPRDNWNEQFF.

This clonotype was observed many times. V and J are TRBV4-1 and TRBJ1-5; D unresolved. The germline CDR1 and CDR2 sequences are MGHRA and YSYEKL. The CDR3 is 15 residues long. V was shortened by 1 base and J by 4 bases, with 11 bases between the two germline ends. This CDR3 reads CASSQGGVGNQPQHF. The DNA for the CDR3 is TGCGCCAGCAGCCAAGGGGGAGTCGGGAATCAGCCCCAGCATTTT.

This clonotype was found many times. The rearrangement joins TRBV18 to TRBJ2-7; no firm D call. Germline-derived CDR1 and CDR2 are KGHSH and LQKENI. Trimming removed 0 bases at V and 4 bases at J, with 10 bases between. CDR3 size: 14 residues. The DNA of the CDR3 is TGTGCCAGCTCACCACCGGCCATGGGGTACGAGCAGTACTTC. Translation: CASSPPAMGYEQYF.

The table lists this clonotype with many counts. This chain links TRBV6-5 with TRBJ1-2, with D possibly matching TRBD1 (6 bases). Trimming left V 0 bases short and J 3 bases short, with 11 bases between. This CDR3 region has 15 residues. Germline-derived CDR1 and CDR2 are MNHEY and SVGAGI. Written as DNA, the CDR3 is TGTGCCAGCAGTTACTCGCCCGGGGGGCACTATGGCTACACCTTC. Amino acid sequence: CASSYSPGGHYGYTF.

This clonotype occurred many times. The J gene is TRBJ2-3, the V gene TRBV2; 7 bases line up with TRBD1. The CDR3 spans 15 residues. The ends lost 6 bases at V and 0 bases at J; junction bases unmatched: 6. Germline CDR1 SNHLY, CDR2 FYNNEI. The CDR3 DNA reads TGTGCCAGCAGGGGACAGACCACTAGCACAGATACGCAGTATTTT. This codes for CASRGQTTSTDTQYF.

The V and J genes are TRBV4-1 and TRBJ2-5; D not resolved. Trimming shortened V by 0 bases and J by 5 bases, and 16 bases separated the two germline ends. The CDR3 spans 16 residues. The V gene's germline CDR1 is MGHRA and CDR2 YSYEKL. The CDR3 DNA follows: TGCGCCAGCAGCCAAGATAGACCCGGGCTGAGGGAGACCCAGTACTTC. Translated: CASSQDRPGLRETQYF.

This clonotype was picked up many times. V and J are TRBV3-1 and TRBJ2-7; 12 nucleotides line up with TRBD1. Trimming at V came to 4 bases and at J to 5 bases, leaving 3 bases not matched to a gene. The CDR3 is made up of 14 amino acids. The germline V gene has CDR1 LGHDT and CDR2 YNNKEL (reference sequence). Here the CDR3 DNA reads TGTGCCAGCAGCCCGGGACAGGGGGCTCACGAGCAGTACTTC. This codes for CASSPGQGAHEQYF.

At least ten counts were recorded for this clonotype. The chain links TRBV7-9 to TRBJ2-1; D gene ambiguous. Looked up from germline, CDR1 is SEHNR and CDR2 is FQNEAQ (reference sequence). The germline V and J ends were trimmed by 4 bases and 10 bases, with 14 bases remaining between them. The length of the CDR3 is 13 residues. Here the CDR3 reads CASSSTVRVEQFF. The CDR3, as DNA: TGTGCCAGCAGCTCGACCGTAAGGGTAGAGCAGTTCTTC.

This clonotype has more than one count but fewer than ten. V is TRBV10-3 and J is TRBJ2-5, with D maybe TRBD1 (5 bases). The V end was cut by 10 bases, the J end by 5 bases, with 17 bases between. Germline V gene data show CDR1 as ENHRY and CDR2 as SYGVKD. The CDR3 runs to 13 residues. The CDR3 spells CATGDRRLETQYF. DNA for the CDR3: TGTGCCACCGGTGACAGACGCTTGGAGACCCAGTACTTC.

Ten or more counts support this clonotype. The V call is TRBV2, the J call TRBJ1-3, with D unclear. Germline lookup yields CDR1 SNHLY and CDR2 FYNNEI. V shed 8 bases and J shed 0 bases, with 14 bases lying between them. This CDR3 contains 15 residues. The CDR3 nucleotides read TGTGCCAGCCGCGGCTTAAGGGCCTCTGGAAACACCATATATTTT. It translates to CASRGLRASGNTIYF.

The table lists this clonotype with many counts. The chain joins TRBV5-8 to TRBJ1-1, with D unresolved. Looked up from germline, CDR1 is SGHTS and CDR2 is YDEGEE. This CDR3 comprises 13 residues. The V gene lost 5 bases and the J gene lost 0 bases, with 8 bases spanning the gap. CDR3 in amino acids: CASRLTVNTEAFF. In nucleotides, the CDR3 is TGTGCCAGCAGACTGACGGTGAACACTGAAGCTTTCTTT.

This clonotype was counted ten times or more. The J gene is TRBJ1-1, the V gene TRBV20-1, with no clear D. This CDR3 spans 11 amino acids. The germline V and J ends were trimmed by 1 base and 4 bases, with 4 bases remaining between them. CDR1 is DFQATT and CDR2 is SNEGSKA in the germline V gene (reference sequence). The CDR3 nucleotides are TGCAGTGCTAGAGGGGTCACTGAAGCTTTCTTT. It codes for CSARGVTEAFF.

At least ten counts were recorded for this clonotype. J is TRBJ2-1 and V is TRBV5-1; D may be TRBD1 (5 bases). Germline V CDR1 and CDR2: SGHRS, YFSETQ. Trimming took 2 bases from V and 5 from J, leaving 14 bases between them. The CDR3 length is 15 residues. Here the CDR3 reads CASSFYRSNNNEQFF. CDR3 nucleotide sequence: TGCGCCAGCAGCTTCTACAGGAGCAATAACAATGAGCAGTTCTTC. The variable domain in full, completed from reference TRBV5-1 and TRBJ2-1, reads KAGVTQTPRYLIKTRGQQVTLSCSPISGHRSVSWYQQTPGQGLQFLFEYFSETQRNKGNFPGRFSGRQFSNSRSEMNVSTLELGDSALYLCASSFYRSNNNEQFFGPGTRLTVL.

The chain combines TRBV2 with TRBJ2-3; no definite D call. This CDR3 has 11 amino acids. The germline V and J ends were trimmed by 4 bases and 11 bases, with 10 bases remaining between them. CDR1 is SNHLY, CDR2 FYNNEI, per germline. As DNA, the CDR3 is TGTGCCAGCAGTGCCTCACGGATGCAGTATTTT. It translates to CASSASRMQYF.

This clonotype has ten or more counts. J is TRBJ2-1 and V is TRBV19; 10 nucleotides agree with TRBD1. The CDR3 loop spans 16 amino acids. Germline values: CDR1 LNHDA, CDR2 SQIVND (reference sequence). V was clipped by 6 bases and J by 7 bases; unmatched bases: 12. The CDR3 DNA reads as TGTGCCAGTAGCATCGCAAGCCGGGACAGGGGTAATGAGCAGTTCTTC. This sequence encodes CASSIASRDRGNEQFF.

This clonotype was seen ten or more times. CDR3 DNA: TGTGCCAGCAGCAGGGACAGCGTTAAGATTGAAGCTTTCTTT. It codes for CASSRDSVKIEAFF. The chain has TRBV27 and TRBJ1-1; TRBD1 matches 7 bases. This CDR3 has 14 amino acids. CDR1 and CDR2 (germline): MNHEY, SMNVEV (reference sequence). Trimming at V came to 6 bases and at J to 7 bases, leaving 11 bases not matched to a gene.

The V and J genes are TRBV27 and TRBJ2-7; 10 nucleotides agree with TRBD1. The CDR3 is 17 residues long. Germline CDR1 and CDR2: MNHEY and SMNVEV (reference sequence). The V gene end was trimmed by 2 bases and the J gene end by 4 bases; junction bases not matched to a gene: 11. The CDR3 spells CASSLPLSRTGGYEQYF. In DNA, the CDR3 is TGTGCCAGCAGTTTACCCCTTTCCAGGACAGGGGGATACGAGCAGTACTTC.